This T cell receptor (beta chain) derives from a study of Ad26.COV2.S vaccination and SARS-CoV-2 variants. Treatment of the sample: roughly 18 received Ad26.COV2.S at low or high dose, single or two shots; several received placebo; per-sample allocation not given. The investigators took samples on day 63 after the first vaccine or placebo injection. Vaccination employed an Ad26 vector expressing the Wuhan-strain SARS-CoV-2 spike. The table came from immunoSEQ multiplex PCR; TCRdb's copy has only in-frame clones and leaves some out. This table holds about 350,000 clones, 86% found once. J was trimmed by 7 bases and V by 2 bases; bases with no gene match: 14. The CDR3 sequence is 18 residues long. Germline CDR1 is SGHNT and CDR2 is YYREEE (reference sequence).

This TCR was recovered from a person between 18 and 59 years old who received the Ad26.COV2.S COVID-19 vaccine or a placebo. The chain uses TRBV5-4 and TRBJ2-1; 11 bases agree with TRBD2. Source: peripheral blood, taken in a trial of Ad26.COV2.S vaccine versus placebo. The CDR3 DNA is TGTGCCAGCAGCTTCTCCCTACTAGCGGGAGAGGGTATGAATGAGCAGTTCTTC. Protein: CASSFSLLAGEGMNEQFF.